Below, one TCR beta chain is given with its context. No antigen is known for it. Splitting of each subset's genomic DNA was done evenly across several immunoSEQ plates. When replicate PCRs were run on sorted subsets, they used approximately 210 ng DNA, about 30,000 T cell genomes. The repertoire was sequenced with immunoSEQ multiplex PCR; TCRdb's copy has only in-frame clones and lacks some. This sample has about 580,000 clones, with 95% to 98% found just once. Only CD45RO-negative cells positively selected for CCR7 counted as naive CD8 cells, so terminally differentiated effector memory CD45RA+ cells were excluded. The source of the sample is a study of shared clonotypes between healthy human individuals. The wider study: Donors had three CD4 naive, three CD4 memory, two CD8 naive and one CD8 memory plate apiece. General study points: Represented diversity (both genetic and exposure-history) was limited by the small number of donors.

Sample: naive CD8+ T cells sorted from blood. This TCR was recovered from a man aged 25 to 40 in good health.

CDR3 sequence (DNA): TGTGCCAGCCAAAGTGGGACAGGGGGCTCCTACGAGCAGTACTTC. As protein: CASQSGTGGSYEQYF. This sequence joins TRBV27 and TRBJ2-7, with 11 bases that match TRBD1. Germline CDR1 is MNHEY and CDR2 is SMNVEV (reference sequence). CDR3 length equals 15 residues. Germline trimming cut 8 bases from V and 0 bases from J; bases unmatched to any gene: 6.